This is a list of T cell receptor beta chains from one sample in a study of CD8 T cells in Susac syndrome. TCRdb passed the immunoSEQ multiplex PCR reads through MiXCR, listing each CDR3 protein once. The sample lists 250,000 to 350,000 distinct CDR3 sequences, more than 75% seen once, with about 0.11% in the top ten. Sample: CD8+ T cells from PBMCs. These receptors all come from a human donor with multiple sclerosis. CDR3s include the opening cysteine and the closing phenylalanine or tryptophan. A D gene is named only where the DNA matches it firmly. Size is omitted from some rows. Given values are once, few, many or a class for expanded clones.

D: TRBD1
length: 15
size: -
J: TRBJ2-7
V: TRBV4-1
CDR3: CASSQEKQGRYEQYF
DNA: TGCGCCAGCAGCCAAGAAAAACAGGGGCGGTACGAGCAGTACTTC

D: -
length: 15
size: few
J: TRBJ2-7
V: TRBV10-2
CDR3: CASSESAGGGYEQYF
DNA: TGCGCCAGCAGTGAGTCCGCAGGGGGAGGGTACGAGCAGTACTTC

D: -
length: 13
size: -
J: TRBJ2-2
V: TRBV27
CDR3: CASSLWVTGELFF
DNA: TGTGCCAGCAGTTTATGGGTCACCGGGGAGCTGTTTTTT

D: -
length: 14
size: -
J: TRBJ2-5
V: TRBV3-1
CDR3: CASSRATEEETQYF
DNA: TGTGCCAGCAGCCGGGCGACTGAGGAAGAGACCCAGTACTTC

D: -
length: 15
size: few
J: TRBJ2-3
V: TRBV6-6
CDR3: CASSYGGGSTDTQYF
DNA: TGTGCCAGCAGTTATGGTGGCGGGAGCACAGATACGCAGTATTTT

D: TRBD2
length: 14
size: -
J: TRBJ2-1
V: TRBV28
CDR3: CASMRLAGLNEQFF
DNA: TGTGCCAGCATGCGACTAGCGGGCTTGAATGAGCAGTTCTTC

D: -
length: 15
size: -
J: TRBJ1-5
V: TRBV11-2
CDR3: CASSLAGEVGQPQHF
DNA: TGTGCCAGCAGCTTAGCAGGGGAGGTCGGTCAGCCCCAGCATTTT

D: -
length: 14
size: -
J: TRBJ2-1
V: TRBV15
CDR3: CATSLSRGGYEQFF
DNA: TGTGCCACCAGCCTTAGTAGAGGAGGGTATGAGCAGTTCTTC

D: TRBD1
length: 13
size: few
J: TRBJ2-2
V: TRBV27
CDR3: CASRSGGGGELFF
DNA: TGTGCCAGCAGATCAGGGGGTGGGGGGGAGCTGTTTTTT

D: TRBD2
length: 16
size: -
J: TRBJ2-1
V: TRBV6-4
CDR3: CASSGGGEGSYNEQFF
DNA: TGTGCCAGCAGTGGAGGCGGGGAGGGTTCGTACAATGAGCAGTTCTTC

D: -
length: 12
size: -
J: TRBJ2-1
V: TRBV7-9
CDR3: CAGGQTYNEQFF
DNA: TGTGCCGGCGGACAGACTTACAATGAGCAGTTCTTC

D: -
length: 17
size: -
J: TRBJ1-3
V: TRBV6-5
CDR3: CASSYRGGWASGNTIYF
DNA: TGTGCCAGCAGTTACAGAGGGGGATGGGCCTCTGGAAACACCATATATTTT

D: TRBD2
length: 14
size: once
J: TRBJ2-1
V: TRBV27
CDR3: CASSFGTSPREQFF
DNA: TGTGCCAGCAGTTTCGGGACTAGCCCTAGGGAGCAGTTCTTC

D: -
length: 16
size: -
J: TRBJ2-2
V: TRBV7-9
CDR3: CASRRQRQLNTGELFF
DNA: TGTGCCAGCAGGCGTCAGAGACAGCTAAACACCGGGGAGCTGTTTTTT

D: TRBD2
length: 15
size: -
J: TRBJ2-7
V: TRBV27
CDR3: CASSLRLAGSHEQYF
DNA: TGTGCCAGCAGTCTAAGACTAGCGGGAAGCCACGAGCAGTACTTC

D: TRBD1
length: 15
size: -
J: TRBJ1-2
V: TRBV29-1
CDR3: CSASSGDRVHYGYTF
DNA: TGCAGCGCTAGCTCTGGGGACAGGGTCCACTATGGCTACACCTTC

D: -
length: 17
size: -
J: TRBJ2-7
V: TRBV19
CDR3: CASSLDLEEGSGYEQYF
DNA: TGTGCCAGTAGCCTAGATCTGGAGGAGGGTAGCGGCTACGAGCAGTACTTC

D: -
length: 13
size: -
J: TRBJ1-2
V: TRBV6-5
CDR3: CASSYWPAYGYTF
DNA: TGTGCCAGCAGTTACTGGCCGGCATATGGCTACACCTTC

D: -
length: 14
size: -
J: TRBJ2-7
V: TRBV9
CDR3: CASSVAGREDEQYF
DNA: TGTGCCAGCAGCGTAGCGGGTAGAGAGGACGAGCAGTACTTC

D: -
length: 13
size: -
J: TRBJ1-2
V: TRBV30
CDR3: CAWSVGGSYGYTF
DNA: TGTGCCTGGAGTGTAGGAGGGTCTTATGGCTACACCTTC

D: TRBD1
length: 15
size: once
J: TRBJ2-7
V: TRBV5-1
CDR3: CASAAGTGESYEQYF
DNA: TGCGCCAGCGCCGCCGGGACAGGGGAGTCCTACGAGCAGTACTTC

D: -
length: 12
size: -
J: TRBJ2-3
V: TRBV20-1
CDR3: CSAQGTDTFTLF
DNA: TGCAGTGCTCAGGGAACCGATACTTTCACCCTTTTT

D: -
length: 13
size: few
J: TRBJ1-1
V: TRBV19
CDR3: CASSDLGGEIAFF
DNA: TGTGCCAGTAGTGACCTGGGGGGCGAAATAGCTTTCTTT

D: -
length: 17
size: -
J: TRBJ2-1
V: TRBV2
CDR3: CASSEVGRRSSYNEQFF
DNA: TGTGCCAGCAGTGAGGTTGGGCGGAGATCCTCCTACAATGAGCAGTTCTTC

D: TRBD1
length: 15
size: -
J: TRBJ2-7
V: TRBV19
CDR3: CASRTRDRGNYEQYF
DNA: TGTGCCAGTAGGACCCGGGACAGGGGAAACTACGAGCAGTACTTC

D: -
length: 14
size: -
J: TRBJ2-7
V: TRBV19
CDR3: CASSMPGVPYEQYF
DNA: TGTGCCAGTAGTATGCCCGGGGTTCCCTACGAGCAGTACTTC

D: TRBD2
length: 15
size: -
J: TRBJ2-3
V: TRBV28
CDR3: CASTVGGRIPDTQYF
DNA: TGTGCCTCCACCGTTGGCGGGAGAATTCCAGATACGCAGTATTTT

D: TRBD1
length: 15
size: many
J: TRBJ2-1
V: TRBV11-3
CDR3: CASSDKTGWGDEQFF
DNA: TGTGCCAGCAGCGATAAGACAGGGTGGGGCGATGAGCAGTTCTTC

D: -
length: 13
size: -
J: TRBJ1-2
V: TRBV29-1
CDR3: CSVEIPTNYGYTF
DNA: TGCAGCGTTGAAATCCCAACTAACTATGGCTACACCTTC

D: -
length: 15
size: -
J: TRBJ1-2
V: TRBV27
CDR3: CASSAFLRDTYGYTF
DNA: TGTGCCAGCAGCGCCTTCCTCCGGGACACCTATGGCTACACCTTC

D: -
length: 13
size: -
J: TRBJ2-7
V: TRBV9
CDR3: CASSVTGPSEQYF
DNA: TGTGCCAGCAGCGTAACAGGCCCAAGCGAGCAGTACTTC

D: TRBD2
length: 17
size: -
J: TRBJ2-1
V: TRBV5-1
CDR3: CASSFRLGRSWANEQFF
DNA: TGCGCCAGCAGCTTCCGGCTCGGGAGGTCATGGGCCAATGAGCAGTTCTTC

D: -
length: 15
size: -
J: TRBJ1-1
V: TRBV30
CDR3: CACPVRGVKNTEVFF
DNA: TGTGCCTGCCCCGTCAGGGGAGTAAAAAACACTGAAGTTTTCTTT

D: TRBD2
length: 17
size: once
J: TRBJ2-1
V: TRBV11-2
CDR3: CASSLKGTSGLNNEQFF
DNA: TGTGCCAGCAGCTTAAAAGGGACTAGCGGACTTAACAATGAGCAGTTCTTC

D: -
length: 16
size: -
J: TRBJ2-1
V: TRBV5-6
CDR3: CASSLIRDISYNEQFF
DNA: TGTGCCAGCAGCTTAATACGAGACATAAGCTACAATGAGCAGTTCTTC

D: -
length: 14
size: few
J: TRBJ2-2
V: TRBV19
CDR3: CASSLGRNTGELFF
DNA: TGTGCCAGTAGTCTGGGACGGAACACCGGGGAGCTGTTTTTT

D: -
length: 16
size: -
J: TRBJ2-4
V: TRBV20-1
CDR3: CSAYNPGKLSKNIQYF
DNA: TGCAGTGCCTACAATCCAGGCAAGTTATCCAAAAACATTCAGTACTTC

D: TRBD2
length: 16
size: -
J: TRBJ2-3
V: TRBV9
CDR3: CASSAQLAASTDTQYF
DNA: TGTGCCAGCAGCGCACAACTAGCGGCTAGCACAGATACGCAGTATTTT

D: -
length: 15
size: -
J: TRBJ2-3
V: TRBV24-1
CDR3: CATSVGGSSTDTQYF
DNA: TGTGCCACCAGTGTAGGGGGTTCTAGCACAGATACGCAGTATTTT

D: -
length: 14
size: -
J: TRBJ2-1
V: TRBV9
CDR3: CASSPHDSYNEQFF
DNA: TGTGCCAGCAGCCCCCACGACTCCTACAATGAGCAGTTCTTC

D: -
length: 13
size: -
J: TRBJ2-1
V: TRBV15
CDR3: CATSRLSYNEQFF
DNA: TGTGCCACCAGTCGACTATCTTACAATGAGCAGTTCTTC

D: TRBD2
length: 13
size: -
J: TRBJ2-7
V: TRBV30
CDR3: CAWSEREVYEQYF
DNA: TGTGCCTGGAGCGAGCGGGAGGTATACGAGCAGTACTTC

D: TRBD1
length: 17
size: -
J: TRBJ2-1
V: TRBV15
CDR3: CATSRTAGDRVRNEQFF
DNA: TGTGCCACCAGCAGAACTGCGGGCGACAGGGTCCGCAATGAGCAGTTCTTC

D: -
length: 12
size: -
J: TRBJ2-7
V: TRBV28
CDR3: CASSFRFDEQYF
DNA: TGTGCCAGCAGTTTTCGGTTTGACGAGCAGTACTTC

D: -
length: 13
size: -
J: TRBJ2-1
V: TRBV12-3/TRBV12-4
CDR3: CASTPAGLDEQFF
DNA: TGTGCCAGCACCCCTGCGGGCTTAGATGAGCAGTTCTTC